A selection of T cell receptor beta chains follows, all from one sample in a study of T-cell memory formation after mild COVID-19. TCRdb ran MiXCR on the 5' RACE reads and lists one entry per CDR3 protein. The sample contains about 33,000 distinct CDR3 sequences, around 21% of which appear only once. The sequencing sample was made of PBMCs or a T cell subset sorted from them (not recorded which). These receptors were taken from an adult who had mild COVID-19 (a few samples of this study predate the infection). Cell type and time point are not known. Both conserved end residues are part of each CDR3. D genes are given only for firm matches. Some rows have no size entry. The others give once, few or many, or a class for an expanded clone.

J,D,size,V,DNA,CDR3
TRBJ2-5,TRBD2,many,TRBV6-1,TGTGCCAGCAGGAAAATCCGGACTAGAGCTGAGACCCAGTACTTC,CASRKIRTRAETQYF
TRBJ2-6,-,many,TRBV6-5,TGTGCCAGCAGTTACGAGGGGGGACAGACTGGGGCCAACGTCCTGACTTTC,CASSYEGGQTGANVLTF
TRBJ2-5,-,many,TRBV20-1,TGCAGTGCCCGAGCCCCCGAGACCCAGTACTTC,CSARAPETQYF
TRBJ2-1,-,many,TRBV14,TGTGCCAGCAGCCAAGGGGCTAGCCTTGAGCAGTTCTTC,CASSQGASLEQFF
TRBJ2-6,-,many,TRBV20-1,TGCAGTGGAGTCGGGGGGGCCAACGTCCTGACTTTC,CSGVGGANVLTF
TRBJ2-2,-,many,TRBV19,TGTGCCAGTGGACAGCTCGGGGAGCTGTTTTTT,CASGQLGELFF
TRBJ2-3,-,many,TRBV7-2,TGTGCCAGCAGCTTAAGTCGCACAGATACGCAGTATTTT,CASSLSRTDTQYF
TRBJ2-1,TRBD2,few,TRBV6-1,TGTGCCAGCAGCCCTAGCGGGGGGGCTCGTGAGCAGTTCTTC,CASSPSGGAREQFF
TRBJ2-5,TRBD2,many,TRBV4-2,TGTGCCAGCAGCCAAGAACGGACTAGCGGGGTCGGAGAGACCCAGTACTTC,CASSQERTSGVGETQYF
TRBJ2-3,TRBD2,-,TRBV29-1,TGCAGCGTTGACGGACTAGCGGCACCTGGCACAGATACGCAGTATTTT,CSVDGLAAPGTDTQYF
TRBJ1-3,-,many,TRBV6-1,TGTGCCAGCGGACTTACAGGGTTCTCTGGAAACACCATATATTTT,CASGLTGFSGNTIYF
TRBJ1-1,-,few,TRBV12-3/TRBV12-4,TGTGCCAGCAGTTTCTTCCGACAGAATAAGAACACTGAAGCTTTCTTT,CASSFFRQNKNTEAFF
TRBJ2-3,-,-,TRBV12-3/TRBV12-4,TGTGCCAGCAGTTCTAGGGCGGATACGCAGTATTTT,CASSSRADTQYF
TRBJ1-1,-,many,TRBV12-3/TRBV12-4,TGTGCCAGCATGTCAGGGATCACTGAAGCTTTCTTT,CASMSGITEAFF
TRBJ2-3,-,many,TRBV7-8,TGTGCCAGCAGCTTAGGCCAGGGGTATGGCACAGATACGCAGTATTTT,CASSLGQGYGTDTQYF
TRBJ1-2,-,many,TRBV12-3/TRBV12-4,TGTGCCAGCAGCCAGGGTCTGGGCTACACCTTC,CASSQGLGYTF
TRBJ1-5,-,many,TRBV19,TGTGCCAGTAATGAGGGAGGGAATCAGCCCCAGCATTTT,CASNEGGNQPQHF
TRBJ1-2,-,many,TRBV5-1,TGCGCCAGCAGCTTGGCCGGGGACCGTACTAACTATGGCTACACCTTC,CASSLAGDRTNYGYTF
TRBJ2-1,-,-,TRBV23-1,TGCGCCAGCAGTCAATCCTGGGGGCCCTATCCATACAATGAGCAGTTCTTC,CASSQSWGPYPYNEQFF
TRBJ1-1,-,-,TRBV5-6,TGTGCCAGCAGCAATCCCCCGGGGATCACTGAAGCTTTCTTT,CASSNPPGITEAFF
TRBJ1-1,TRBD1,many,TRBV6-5,TGTGCCAGCAGTCCATGGACAGGGGGGAACACTGAAGCTTTCTTT,CASSPWTGGNTEAFF
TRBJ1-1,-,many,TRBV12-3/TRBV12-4,TGTGCCAGCAGTTTTAAAAGGGGCACTGAAGCTTTCTTT,CASSFKRGTEAFF
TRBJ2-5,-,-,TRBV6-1,TGTGCCAGCAGTGATGTGTTAGGGTCCCAAGAGACCCAGTACTTC,CASSDVLGSQETQYF
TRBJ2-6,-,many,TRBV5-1,TGCGCCAGCAGCATTTTTTTCGGGGCCAACGTCCTGACTTTC,CASSIFFGANVLTF
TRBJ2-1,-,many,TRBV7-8,TGTGCCAGCAGCTTAGAGGGTCACAGTACACTATCCTACAATGAGCAGTTCTTC,CASSLEGHSTLSYNEQFF
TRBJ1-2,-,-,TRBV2,TGTGCCAGCAGTCCCAAGGGGGGGTATGGCTACACCTTC,CASSPKGGYGYTF
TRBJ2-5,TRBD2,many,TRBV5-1,TGCGCCAGCAGCTTGGCCGGGAGGGTCCAAGAGACCCAGTACTTC,CASSLAGRVQETQYF
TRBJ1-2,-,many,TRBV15,TGTGCCACCAGCAGTGCCATTCCGGGGTCCTATGGCTACACCTTC,CATSSAIPGSYGYTF
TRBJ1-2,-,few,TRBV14,TGTGCCAGCAGCCAAGAGTGGGGGAAAAGCTATGGCTACACCTTC,CASSQEWGKSYGYTF
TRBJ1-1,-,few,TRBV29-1,TGCAGCGCCAGACAGGTGATCACTGAAGCTTTCTTT,CSARQVITEAFF
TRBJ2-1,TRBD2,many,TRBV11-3,TGTGCCAGCAGCTTAGCAGCGGGAACTGAGCAGTTCTTC,CASSLAAGTEQFF
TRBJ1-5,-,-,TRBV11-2,TGTGCCAGCAGCTTAGGCGGTTATCAGCCCCAGCATTTT,CASSLGGYQPQHF
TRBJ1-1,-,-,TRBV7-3,TGTGCCAGCAGCCGAACGAGGCGGCAGAACACTGAAGCTTTCTTT,CASSRTRRQNTEAFF
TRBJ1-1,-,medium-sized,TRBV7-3,TGTGCCAGCAGCTTGACAGATCTTGGGAACACTGAAGCTTTCTTT,CASSLTDLGNTEAFF
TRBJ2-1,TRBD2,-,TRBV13,TGTGCCAGCAGCCCCCGGGGGGAGCGGGGACACAATGAGCAGTTCTTC,CASSPRGERGHNEQFF